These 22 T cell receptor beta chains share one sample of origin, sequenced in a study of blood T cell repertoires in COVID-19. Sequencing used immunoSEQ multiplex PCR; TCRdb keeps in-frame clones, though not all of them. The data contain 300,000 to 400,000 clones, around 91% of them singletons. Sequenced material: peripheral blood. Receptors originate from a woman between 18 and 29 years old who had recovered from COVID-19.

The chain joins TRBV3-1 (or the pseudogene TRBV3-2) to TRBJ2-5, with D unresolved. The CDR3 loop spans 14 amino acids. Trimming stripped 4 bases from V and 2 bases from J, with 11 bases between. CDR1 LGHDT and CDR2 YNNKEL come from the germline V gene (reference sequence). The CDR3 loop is CASSPWSEQETQYF. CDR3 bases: TGTGCCAGCAGCCCATGGAGCGAACAAGAGACCCAGTACTTC.

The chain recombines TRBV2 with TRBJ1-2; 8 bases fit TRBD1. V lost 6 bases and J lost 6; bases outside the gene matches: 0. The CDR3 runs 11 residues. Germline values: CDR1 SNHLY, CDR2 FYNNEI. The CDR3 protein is CASRTGDGYTF. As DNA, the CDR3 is TGTGCCAGCAGGACAGGGGATGGCTACACCTTC.

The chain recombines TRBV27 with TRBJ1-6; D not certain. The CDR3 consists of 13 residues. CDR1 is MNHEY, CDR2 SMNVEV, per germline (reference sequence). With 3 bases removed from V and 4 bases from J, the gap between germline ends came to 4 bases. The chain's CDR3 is CASSFPYNSPLHF. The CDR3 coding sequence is TGTGCCAGCAGTTTCCCATATAATTCACCCCTCCACTTT.

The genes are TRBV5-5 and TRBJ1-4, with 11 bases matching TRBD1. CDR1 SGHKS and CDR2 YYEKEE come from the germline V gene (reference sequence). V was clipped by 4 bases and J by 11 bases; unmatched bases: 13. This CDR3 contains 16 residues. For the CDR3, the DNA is TGTGCCAGCAGCCCGGACAGGGGGCTTCATCTTGGGAAACTGTTTTTT. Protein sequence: CASSPDRGLHLGKLFF.

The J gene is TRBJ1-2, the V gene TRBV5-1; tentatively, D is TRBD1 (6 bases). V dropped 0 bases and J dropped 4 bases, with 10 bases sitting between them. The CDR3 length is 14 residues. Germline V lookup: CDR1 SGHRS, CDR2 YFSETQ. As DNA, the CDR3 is TGCGCCAGCAGCTTGGAGCAGGGGCCCTATGGCTACACCTTC. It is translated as CASSLEQGPYGYTF.

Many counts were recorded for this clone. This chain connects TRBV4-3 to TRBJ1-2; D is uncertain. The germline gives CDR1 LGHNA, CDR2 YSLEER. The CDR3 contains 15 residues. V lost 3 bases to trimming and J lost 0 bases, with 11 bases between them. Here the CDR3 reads CASSHLRDSNYGYTF. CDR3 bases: TGCGCCAGCAGCCACCTCCGAGATTCTAACTATGGCTACACCTTC.

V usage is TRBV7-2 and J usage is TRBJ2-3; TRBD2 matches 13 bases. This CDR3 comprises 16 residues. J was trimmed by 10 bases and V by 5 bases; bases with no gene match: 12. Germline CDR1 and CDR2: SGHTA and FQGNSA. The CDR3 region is CASSVTSGRAYDSQYF. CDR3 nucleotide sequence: TGTGCCAGCAGCGTCACTAGCGGGAGGGCCTATGATTCGCAGTATTTT. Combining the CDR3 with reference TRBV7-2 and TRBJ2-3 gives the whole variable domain GAGVSQSPSNKVTEKGKDVELRCDPISGHTALYWYRQSLGQGLEFLIYFQGNSAPDKSGLPSDRFSAERTGGSVSTLTIQRTQQEDSAVYLCASSVTSGRAYDSQYFGPGTRLTVL.

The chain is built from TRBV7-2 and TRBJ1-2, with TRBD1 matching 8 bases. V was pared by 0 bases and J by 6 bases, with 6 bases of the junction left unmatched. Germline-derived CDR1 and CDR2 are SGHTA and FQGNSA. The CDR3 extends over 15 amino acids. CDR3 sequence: CASSLAGRGLDGYTF. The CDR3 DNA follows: TGTGCCAGCAGCTTAGCCGGCAGGGGGCTGGATGGCTACACCTTC.

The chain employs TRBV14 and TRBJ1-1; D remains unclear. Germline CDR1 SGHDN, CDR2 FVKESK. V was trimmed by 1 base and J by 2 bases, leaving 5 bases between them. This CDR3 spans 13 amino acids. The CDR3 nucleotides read TGTGCCAGCAGCCAAGGGGCCAACACTGAAGCTTTCTTT. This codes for CASSQGANTEAFF.

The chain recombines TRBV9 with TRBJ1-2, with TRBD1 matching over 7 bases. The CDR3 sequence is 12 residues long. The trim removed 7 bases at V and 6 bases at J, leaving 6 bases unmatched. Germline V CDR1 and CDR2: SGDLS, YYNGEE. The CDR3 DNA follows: TGTGCCAGCTTCCAACAGGGGAATGGCTACACCTTC. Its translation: CASFQQGNGYTF.

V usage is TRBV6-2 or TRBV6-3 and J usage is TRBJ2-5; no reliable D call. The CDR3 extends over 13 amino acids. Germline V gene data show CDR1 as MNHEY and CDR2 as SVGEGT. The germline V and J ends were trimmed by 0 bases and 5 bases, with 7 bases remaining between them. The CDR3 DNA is TGTGCCAGCAGTTACTCGGCTAGTGAGACCCAGTACTTC. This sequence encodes CASSYSASETQYF.

The CDR3 spells CSARLAGVSYNEQFF. CDR3 sequence (DNA): TGCAGCGCCCGACTAGCGGGTGTATCCTACAATGAGCAGTTCTTC. The chain employs TRBV29-1 and TRBJ2-1; TRBD2 matches at 10 bases. This CDR3 is 15 amino acids long. Trimming took 7 bases from V and 1 from J; bases not matched to a gene: 7. The germline CDR1 and CDR2 sequences are SQVTM and ANQGSEA.

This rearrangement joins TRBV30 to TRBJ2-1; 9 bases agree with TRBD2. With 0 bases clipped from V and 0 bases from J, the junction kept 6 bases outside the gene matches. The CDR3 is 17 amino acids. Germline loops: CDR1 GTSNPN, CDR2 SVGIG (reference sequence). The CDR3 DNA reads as TGTGCCTGGAGTGTATCCCTGACTAGCGGCTCCTACAATGAGCAGTTCTTC. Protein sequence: CAWSVSLTSGSYNEQFF.

The CDR3 loop is CASGQSGAKSQPQHF. The CDR3 bases are TGTGCCAGCGGACAGTCTGGGGCGAAAAGTCAGCCCCAGCATTTT. This chain uses TRBV6-5 with TRBJ1-5, with D possibly TRBD1 on 6 matching bases. From germline, CDR1 is MNHEY and CDR2 SVGAGI. V was pared by 8 bases and J by 6 bases, with 20 bases between. The CDR3 extends over 15 amino acids.

CDR3 amino acids: CSVDQPGRGAINYGYTF. The CDR3 DNA reads TGCAGCGTTGACCAACCAGGCCGCGGGGCCATTAACTATGGCTACACCTTC. The V and J genes are TRBV29-1 and TRBJ1-2; D possibly corresponds to TRBD1 (5 bases). The CDR3 extends over 17 amino acids. The germline V and J ends were trimmed by 3 bases and 1 base, with 21 bases remaining between them. Germline CDR1 is SQVTM and CDR2 is ANQGSEA.

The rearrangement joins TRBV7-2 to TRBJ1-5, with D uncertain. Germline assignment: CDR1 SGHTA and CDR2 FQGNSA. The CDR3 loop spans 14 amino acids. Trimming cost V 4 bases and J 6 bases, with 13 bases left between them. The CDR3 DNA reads TGTGCCAGCAGCTCCCTGGCCCAGGTTCAGCCCCAGCATTTT. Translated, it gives CASSSLAQVQPQHF.

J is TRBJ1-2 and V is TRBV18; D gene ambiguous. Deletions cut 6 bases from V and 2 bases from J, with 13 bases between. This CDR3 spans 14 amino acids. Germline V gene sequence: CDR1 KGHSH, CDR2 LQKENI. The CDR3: CASSPSGENYGYTF. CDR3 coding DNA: TGTGCCAGCTCTCCCAGCGGTGAGAACTATGGCTACACCTTC.

As DNA, the CDR3 is TGTGCCAGCAGTGACAGGGTAGGAGCTTTCTTT. It yields the protein CASSDRVGAFF. The chain carries TRBV3-1 (or the pseudogene TRBV3-2) and TRBJ1-1, with 7 bases identical to TRBD1. V shed 6 bases and J 10 bases; nucleotides not matched to a gene: 5. The germline V gene encodes CDR1 LGHDT and CDR2 YNNKEL (reference sequence). The CDR3 is 11 residues long.

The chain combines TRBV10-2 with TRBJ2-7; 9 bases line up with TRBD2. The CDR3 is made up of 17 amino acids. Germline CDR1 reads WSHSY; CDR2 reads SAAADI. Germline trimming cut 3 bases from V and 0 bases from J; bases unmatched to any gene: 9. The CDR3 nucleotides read TGCGCCAGCAGTGACTCCGAGGGTAGCGGGAGCTCCTACGAGCAGTACGTC. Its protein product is CASSDSEGSGSSYEQYV.

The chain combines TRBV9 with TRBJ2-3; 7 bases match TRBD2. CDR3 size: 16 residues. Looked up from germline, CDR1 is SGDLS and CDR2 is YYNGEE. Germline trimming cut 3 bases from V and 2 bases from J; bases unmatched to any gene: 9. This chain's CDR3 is CASSGRGEALTDTQYF. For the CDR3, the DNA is TGTGCCAGCAGCGGACGGGGGGAGGCCCTCACAGATACGCAGTATTTT. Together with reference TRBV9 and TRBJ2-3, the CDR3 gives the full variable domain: DSGVTQTPKHLITATGQRVTLRCSPRSGDLSVYWYQQSLDQGLQFLIQYYNGEERAKGNILERFSAQQFPDLHSELNLSSLELGDSALYFCASSGRGEALTDTQYFGPGTRLTVL.

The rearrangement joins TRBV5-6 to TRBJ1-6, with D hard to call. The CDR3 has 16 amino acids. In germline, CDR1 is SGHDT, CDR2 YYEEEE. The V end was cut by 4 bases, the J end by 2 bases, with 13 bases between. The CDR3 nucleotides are TGTGCCAGCAGCCTATACCAGGCGACCTATAATTCACCCCTCCACTTT. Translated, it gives CASSLYQATYNSPLHF.

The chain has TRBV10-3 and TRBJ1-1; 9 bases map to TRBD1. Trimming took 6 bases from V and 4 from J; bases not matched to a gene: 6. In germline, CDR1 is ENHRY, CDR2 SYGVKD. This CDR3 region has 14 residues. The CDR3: CAIRGDRVSTEAFF. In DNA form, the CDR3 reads TGTGCCATCAGGGGGGACAGGGTGTCCACTGAAGCTTTCTTT.